This section outlines one T cell receptor (beta chain) sequence together with its context. Its antigen is still unknown. At one of its ends the junction is not consistent with the germline gene, which may arise from a read error. Germline V gene sequence: CDR1 LNHDA, CDR2 SQIVND (reference sequence). The CDR3 runs to 13 residues. The data derive from a study of CD8+CD57+ T cells in acquired aplastic anemia. Study-wide context: Sorting CD4+ and CD8+ cells gave DNA averaging about 3.1 ug. Regarding the study as a whole: Any difference that existed in CD8+ Simpson's diversity between patients and controls was not significant.

The template used for profiling TCR beta VDJ and CDR3 was genomic DNA. TCRdb recomputed calls from the reads with MiXCR, one row per CDR3 protein. The sample shows approximately 270,000 distinct CDR3 sequences, about 56% of them seen only once. The receptor comes from a human donor with severe aplastic anemia or a healthy control (not recorded which). The chain joins TRBV19 to TRBJ2-7; D may be TRBD1 or TRBD2 (6 bases each). The sequencing sample was made of sorted CD4+, CD8+, or CD8+CD57+ T cells (not recorded which) from PBMCs. In DNA form, the CDR3 reads TGCGCCAGTAGTAAACCCGGGGGCGACGAGCAGTACTTC. Protein sequence: CASSKPGGDEQYF.